Each of the 15 T cell receptor beta chains below was sequenced from the same sample in a study of shared clonotypes between healthy human individuals. Some clones are missing from TCRdb's copy, which holds only in-frame ones; the method was immunoSEQ multiplex PCR. Among 1,500,000 or so clones listed, roughly 95% were seen once. The sample comprised naive CD4+ T cells sorted from blood. Subset of the sample: CD45RA+ positively selected. Source of these receptors: a man younger than 40 in good health.

The chain combines TRBV28 with TRBJ2-1; perhaps D is TRBD1 or TRBD2 (5 bases each). The CDR3 covers 15 residues. Trimming cost V 2 bases and J 2 bases, with 10 bases left between them. Germline V gives CDR1 MDHEN, CDR2 SYDVKM. The CDR3 is CASSLLGTTYNEQFF. CDR3 in DNA: TGTGCCAGCAGTTTACTCGGGACCACCTACAATGAGCAGTTCTTC.

The chain's CDR3 is CASSYGTTYNEQFF. In nucleotides, the CDR3 is TGTGCCAGCAGCTATGGGACAACCTACAATGAGCAGTTCTTC. The genes are TRBV5-4 and TRBJ2-1, with D possibly TRBD1 on 6 matching bases. The germline CDR1 and CDR2 sequences are SGHNT and YYREEE (reference sequence). The CDR3 covers 14 residues. Trimming shortened V by 3 bases and J by 2 bases, and 9 bases separated the two germline ends.

The chain recombines TRBV9 with TRBJ2-5, with D hard to call. The CDR3 sequence is 15 residues long. CDR1 SGDLS and CDR2 YYNGEE come from the germline V gene. The V end lost 0 bases, the J end lost 5 bases, and 14 bases lay between the germline ends. The CDR3 loop reads CASSVGYTRRETQYF. CDR3 in DNA: TGTGCCAGCAGCGTAGGGTACACTCGACGGGAGACCCAGTACTTC.

V gene TRBV2 combines with J gene TRBJ2-1; 9 nucleotides line up with TRBD1. Germline trimming cut 6 bases from V and 4 bases from J; bases unmatched to any gene: 22. Germline-derived CDR1 and CDR2 are SNHLY and FYNNEI. The CDR3 length is 20 residues. CDR3 loop: CASSLKTHRGPHHLYNEQFF. Written as DNA, the CDR3 is TGTGCCAGCAGCCTAAAGACCCACAGGGGGCCCCACCACCTTTACAATGAGCAGTTCTTC.

The rearrangement links TRBV29-1 to TRBJ2-5; 11 bases map to TRBD2. The germline gives CDR1 SQVTM, CDR2 ANQGSEA. With V trimmed by 7 bases and J by 3 bases, 1 base remained unmatched. The CDR3 is 12 residues long. The CDR3 sequence is CSAGLAEETQYF. The CDR3 nucleotides are TGCAGCGCGGGACTAGCGGAAGAGACCCAGTACTTC.

With respect to this clone: Other DNA sequences in the same sample also yield this CDR3. The chain couples TRBV5-1 to TRBJ2-1; D is possibly TRBD1 (6 bases). Germline V gene data show CDR1 as SGHRS and CDR2 as YFSETQ. Trimming cost V 1 base and J 0 bases, with 8 bases left between them. The CDR3 has 15 residues. The CDR3 DNA reads as TGCGCCAGCAGCTTGACAGGGAGCTCCTACAATGAGCAGTTCTTC. Amino acids: CASSLTGSSYNEQFF.

This clone was seen just once. The J gene is TRBJ2-7, the V gene TRBV2; no definite D call. The CDR3 covers 11 residues. In germline, CDR1 is SNHLY, CDR2 FYNNEI. V was shortened by 4 bases and J by 2 bases, with 3 bases between the two germline ends. The chain's CDR3 is CASSATYEQYF. The DNA for the CDR3 is TGTGCCAGCAGTGCAACCTACGAGCAGTACTTC.

The rearrangement joins TRBV5-1 to TRBJ2-3, with 11 bases aligning to TRBD2. The CDR3 covers 15 residues. The V and J ends lost 2 bases and 4 bases, in that order; junction bases with no gene match: 3. Germline-derived CDR1 and CDR2 are SGHRS and YFSETQ. The CDR3 reads CASSFSGREADTQYF. The CDR3 nucleotides read TGCGCCAGCAGCTTTAGCGGGAGGGAGGCAGATACGCAGTATTTT.

This sequence joins TRBV28 and TRBJ2-6; no definite D call. Looked up from germline, CDR1 is MDHEN and CDR2 is SYDVKM. CDR3 length: 19 amino acids. The germline V and J ends were trimmed by 6 bases and 1 base, with 22 bases remaining between them. This chain's CDR3 is CASSRALGRLTSGANVLTF. The CDR3 DNA reads TGTGCCAGCAGCCGTGCCTTGGGTAGGTTAACTTCTGGGGCCAACGTCCTGACTTTC.

This sequence joins TRBV18 and TRBJ1-5; tentatively, D is TRBD1 (5 bases). There are 14 residues in the CDR3. V shed 2 bases and J shed 5 bases, with 10 bases lying between them. The germline V gene encodes CDR1 KGHSH and CDR2 LQKENI. The CDR3 loop is CASSPAAGDQPQHF. The CDR3 DNA sequence: TGTGCCAGCTCACCAGCCGCGGGGGATCAGCCCCAGCATTTT.

The rearrangement links TRBV5-4 to TRBJ2-7; D might be TRBD1 (6 bases). The CDR3 covers 15 residues. Deletions cut 0 bases from V and 2 bases from J, with 12 bases between. CDR1 SGHNT and CDR2 YYREEE come from the germline V gene (reference sequence). CDR3 sequence: CASSLAAGATYEQYF. CDR3 bases: TGTGCCAGCAGCTTGGCGGCAGGGGCAACCTACGAGCAGTACTTC.

This sequence joins TRBV28 and TRBJ2-3; no reliable D call. Between the trimmed V and J ends, which lost 3 bases and 6 bases, there was a span of 7 bases. CDR1 is MDHEN, CDR2 SYDVKM, per germline. This CDR3 contains 12 residues. The CDR3 here is CASSFYGDTQYF. The CDR3 DNA sequence: TGTGCCAGCAGTTTTTACGGGGATACGCAGTATTTT.

The chain links TRBV5-1 to TRBJ2-3, with no clear D. The CDR3 consists of 14 residues. The V end was cut by 6 bases, the J end by 1 base, with 12 bases between. Germline V gene data show CDR1 as SGHRS and CDR2 as YFSETQ. The CDR3 protein is CASTLNGGTDTQYF. DNA for the CDR3: TGCGCCAGCACCCTCAATGGGGGCACAGATACGCAGTATTTT.

This chain connects TRBV28 to TRBJ2-5, with D perhaps matching TRBD2 (6 bases). Trimming took off 1 base at V and 4 bases at J, with 10 bases between the two ends. The V gene's germline CDR1 is MDHEN and CDR2 SYDVKM. This CDR3 has 14 amino acids. CDR3 bases: TGTGCCAGCAGTTTATCGGGACTTGGAGAGACCCAGTACTTC. As protein: CASSLSGLGETQYF.

The chain carries TRBV29-1 and TRBJ2-6; maybe TRBD1 (5 bases). CDR3 size: 14 residues. The V end lost 8 bases, the J end lost 0 bases, and 11 bases lay between the germline ends. Germline loops: CDR1 SQVTM, CDR2 ANQGSEA. The CDR3: CSSSDSSGANVLTF. The CDR3 DNA follows: TGCAGCTCCTCCGACAGCTCTGGGGCCAACGTCCTGACTTTC.